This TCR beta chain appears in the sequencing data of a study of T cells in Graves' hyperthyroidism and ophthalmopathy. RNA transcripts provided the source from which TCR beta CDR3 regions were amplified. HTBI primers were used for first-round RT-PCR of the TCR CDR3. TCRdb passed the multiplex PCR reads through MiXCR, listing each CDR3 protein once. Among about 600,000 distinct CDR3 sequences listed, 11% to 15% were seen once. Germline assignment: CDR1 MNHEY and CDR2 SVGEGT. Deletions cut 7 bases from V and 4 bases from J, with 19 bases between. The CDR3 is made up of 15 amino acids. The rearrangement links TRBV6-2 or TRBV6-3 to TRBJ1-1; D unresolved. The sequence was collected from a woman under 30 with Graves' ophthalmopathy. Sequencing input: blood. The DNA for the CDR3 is TGTGCCAGCACAAGGAGGCCCTGGAGGAGCACTGAAGCTTTCTTT. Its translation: CASTRRPWRSTEAFF.